These 32 T cell receptor beta chains were sequenced from one sample in a study of T cells after yellow fever vaccination. TCRdb reanalysed the 5' RACE reads using MiXCR and keeps one entry per CDR3 protein. The table lists 150,000 to 200,000 distinct CDR3 sequences, approximately 10% of them singletons. Sequencing was performed on CD8+ T cells sorted from PBMCs, taken 15 days after the yellow fever booster vaccination. The receptors originated from a man between 18 and 35 years old who received the YFV17D yellow fever vaccine.

This clonotype was seen a handful of times. This sequence joins TRBV7-6 and TRBJ2-6, with 12 bases matching TRBD1. Per the germline V gene, CDR1 is SGHVS and CDR2 is FNYEAQ. CDR3 length equals 20 residues. V lost 5 bases to trimming and J lost 2 bases; unmatched junction nucleotides: 13. CDR3 region: CASSPRGGQGASAGANVLTF. The CDR3 coding sequence is TGTGCCAGCAGCCCCCGAGGGGGACAGGGGGCTTCAGCTGGGGCCAACGTCCTGACTTTC.

The chain joins TRBV12-3 or TRBV12-4 to TRBJ2-2; TRBD1 agrees at 10 bases. Germline trimming cut 6 bases from V and 5 bases from J; bases unmatched to any gene: 6. There are 15 residues in the CDR3. The CDR3 spells CASRGQGRPTGELFF. The CDR3 nucleotides are TGTGCCAGCAGGGGACAGGGGCGCCCTACCGGGGAGCTGTTTTTT.

V usage is TRBV20-1 and J usage is TRBJ1-5; 8 bases are a match to TRBD1. With V trimmed by 4 bases and J by 5 bases, 10 bases remained unmatched. The CDR3 spans 15 residues. The V gene's germline CDR1 is DFQATT and CDR2 SNEGSKA (reference sequence). The CDR3 here is CSANPRTGLHQPQHF. The CDR3 nucleotides read TGCAGTGCTAACCCTAGGACAGGGCTTCATCAGCCCCAGCATTTT.

This clonotype was seen more than once but under ten times. CDR3 DNA sequence: TGCGCCAGCAGCTTCCTAGGGGAAGGCACAGATACGCAGTATTTT. Its protein is CASSFLGEGTDTQYF. The V gene is TRBV5-1, the J gene TRBJ2-3; D might be TRBD1 (5 bases). CDR3 size: 15 residues. Per germline, CDR1 SGHRS and CDR2 YFSETQ. The V and J ends lost 2 bases and 1 base respectively, with 11 bases between them. The full variable domain, with the rest looked up from reference TRBV5-1 and TRBJ2-3, is KAGVTQTPRYLIKTRGQQVTLSCSPISGHRSVSWYQQTPGQGLQFLFEYFSETQRNKGNFPGRFSGRQFSNSRSEMNVSTLELGDSALYLCASSFLGEGTDTQYFGPGTRLTVL.

This clonotype has only a few counts. Just one base apart from a much larger clone, this may be a read error. V gene TRBV5-6 combines with J gene TRBJ2-5, with D perhaps given as TRBD1 or TRBD2 (5 bases each). CDR1 is SGHDT and CDR2 is YYEEEE in the germline V gene. The CDR3 length is 14 residues. The CDR3 reads CASSFSAGREAQYF. The CDR3 nucleotides are TGTGCCAGCAGCTTTTCTGCAGGGAGAGAGGCCCAGTACTTC.

The chain combines TRBV9 with TRBJ1-6; D is unclear. Germline loops: CDR1 SGDLS, CDR2 YYNGEE. Trimming removed 0 bases from V and 9 bases from J, with 13 bases in between. This CDR3 region has 15 residues. CDR3 DNA sequence: TGTGCCAGCAGCGTAGGTGCCTCCGAGGGTTCACCCCTCCACTTT. Translating gives CASSVGASEGSPLHF. Variable domain in full (rest from reference TRBV9 and TRBJ1-6): DSGVTQTPKHLITATGQRVTLRCSPRSGDLSVYWYQQSLDQGLQFLIQYYNGEERAKGNILERFSAQQFPDLHSELNLSSLELGDSALYFCASSVGASEGSPLHFGNGTRLTVT.

This clonotype was observed a handful of times. The chain has TRBV7-2 and TRBJ1-2; 11 nucleotides align to TRBD1. The CDR3 contains 14 residues. Germline V gene data show CDR1 as SGHTA and CDR2 as FQGNSA. With 4 bases clipped from V and 8 bases from J, the junction kept 6 bases outside the gene matches. In nucleotides, the CDR3 is TGTGCCAGCAGCTCGGACAGGGGGCTAGGGGGCTACACCTTC. Protein: CASSSDRGLGGYTF.

V and J are TRBV30 and TRBJ1-1; 7 bases are shared with TRBD1. The trim removed 2 bases at V and 6 bases at J, leaving 9 bases unmatched. The CDR3 is 14 amino acids. Germline V lookup: CDR1 GTSNPN, CDR2 SVGIG (reference sequence). CDR3 DNA sequence: TGTGCCTGGAGTTCCCCGACAGGGCTCGCTGAAGCTTTCTTT. Encoded protein: CAWSSPTGLAEAFF.

This clonotype was seen many times. This rearrangement joins TRBV7-6 to TRBJ2-3, with D maybe TRBD2 (6 bases). CDR1 and CDR2 (germline): SGHVS, FNYEAQ. V was clipped by 3 bases and J by 0 bases, with 16 bases between them. The CDR3 extends over 17 amino acids. The CDR3 sequence: CASSLLGGDTSTDTQYF. The CDR3 DNA follows: TGTGCCAGCAGCTTGCTCGGCGGGGATACTAGCACAGATACGCAGTATTTT. The variable domain in full, with the rest retrieved from reference TRBV7-6 and TRBJ2-3, is GAGVSQSPRYKVTKRGQDVALRCDPISGHVSLYWYRQALGQGPEFLTYFNYEAQQDKSGLPNDRFSAERPEGSISTLTIQRTEQRDSAMYRCASSLLGGDTSTDTQYFGPGTRLTVL.

This clonotype was counted at least ten times. The DNA for the CDR3 is TGTGCCAGTAGTGGGACTAGCGGGGATTACAATGAGCAGTTCTTC. Protein: CASSGTSGDYNEQFF. The rearrangement uses TRBV19 and TRBJ2-1, with TRBD2 identical over 13 bases. The J segment lost 4 bases and the V segment lost 5 bases, leaving 2 bases of the junction unmatched. There are 15 residues in the CDR3. Germline V gives CDR1 LNHDA, CDR2 SQIVND (reference sequence).

This clonotype was observed a few times. V and J are TRBV12-3 or TRBV12-4 and TRBJ2-5, with unresolved D. V lost 3 bases, J lost 4 bases, and 9 bases lay in between. The CDR3 is made up of 13 amino acids. CDR3 loop: CASSLGSPETQYF. The CDR3 region has the DNA TGTGCCAGCAGTTTGGGCAGCCCAGAGACCCAGTACTTC.

The J gene is TRBJ1-2, the V gene TRBV7-9; unclear D gene. This CDR3 spans 13 amino acids. Germline V gene sequence: CDR1 SEHNR, CDR2 FQNEAQ (reference sequence). V was pared by 2 bases and J by 8 bases, with 12 bases between. In nucleotides, the CDR3 is TGTGCCAGCAGCTTAACGCAGGAAGTCGGCTACACCTTC. It codes for CASSLTQEVGYTF.

This clonotype showed up just once. The CDR3 sequence is CASSHGTGIPKTQYF. The DNA for the CDR3 is TGTGCCAGCAGCCATGGGACAGGGATTCCGAAGACCCAGTACTTC. This rearrangement joins TRBV6-2 or TRBV6-3 to TRBJ2-5, with 9 bases identical to TRBD1. The V and J ends lost 6 bases and 6 bases, in that order; junction bases with no gene match: 11. Germline values: CDR1 MNHEY, CDR2 SVGEGT. The CDR3 contains 15 residues.

The V call is TRBV3-1, the J call TRBJ2-1, with 10 bases matching TRBD2. V was pared by 4 bases and J by 5 bases, with 8 bases of the junction left unmatched. Germline lookup yields CDR1 LGHDT and CDR2 YNNKEL (reference sequence). This CDR3 spans 16 amino acids. The CDR3 sequence: CASSPTTSGANNEQFF. The CDR3 region has the DNA TGTGCCAGCAGCCCAACCACTAGCGGGGCAAACAATGAGCAGTTCTTC.

The chain joins TRBV29-1 to TRBJ2-2, with D perhaps TRBD2 (6 bases). Trimming stripped 4 bases from V and 5 bases from J, with 11 bases between. From germline, CDR1 is SQVTM and CDR2 ANQGSEA. The CDR3 has 13 residues. CDR3 coding DNA: TGCAGCGTTGCAGGACTATCGACCGGGGAGCTGTTTTTT. Protein sequence: CSVAGLSTGELFF.

This clonotype was counted only a few times. V is TRBV4-1 and J is TRBJ2-5, with 14 bases that match TRBD2. Germline V gives CDR1 MGHRA, CDR2 YSYEKL. J was trimmed by 2 bases and V by 4 bases; bases with no gene match: 3. This CDR3 region has 16 residues. As DNA, the CDR3 is TGCGCCAGCAGCCCCCGACTAGCGGGGGGGCAAGAGACCCAGTACTTC. Its translation is CASSPRLAGGQETQYF.

The J gene is TRBJ1-2, the V gene TRBV5-5; D might be TRBD1 (6 bases). Germline CDR1 is SGHKS and CDR2 is YYEKEE (reference sequence). The CDR3 length is 15 residues. Between the trimmed V and J ends, which lost 4 bases and 0 bases, there was a span of 13 bases. The CDR3 region has the DNA TGTGCCAGCAGCACTCAGGGGCTTGCTAACTATGGCTACACCTTC. It encodes CASSTQGLANYGYTF.

This clonotype has only a few counts. The chain joins TRBV4-3 to TRBJ2-5; 16 bases align to TRBD2. The germline gives CDR1 LGHNA, CDR2 YSLEER. The V gene end was trimmed by 3 bases and the J gene end by 5 bases; junction bases not matched to a gene: 0. This CDR3 spans 15 amino acids. The CDR3 region has the DNA TGCGCCAGCAGCCAGGGACTAGCGGGGGGGGAGACCCAGTACTTC. Translating gives CASSQGLAGGETQYF.

J is TRBJ2-1 and V is TRBV6-5; D gene uncertain. The germline V gene encodes CDR1 MNHEY and CDR2 SVGAGI. The CDR3 runs 11 residues. The ends were cut back, 10 bases at V and 0 bases at J, with 4 bases in the middle. Here the CDR3 reads CATRSYNEQFF. CDR3 in DNA: TGTGCCACCCGCTCCTACAATGAGCAGTTCTTC.

Only a few counts were recorded for this clonotype. The rearrangement links TRBV7-8 to TRBJ1-5; 7 bases fit TRBD1. Germline CDR1 reads SGHVS; CDR2 reads FQNEAQ. This CDR3 spans 13 amino acids. V shed 2 bases, J shed 6 bases, and the junction held 1 base outside the gene matches. In DNA, the CDR3 is TGTGCCAGCAGCTTATCAGGGGGTCAGCCCCAGCATTTT. Translated, it gives CASSLSGGQPQHF.

The V call is TRBV7-2, the J call TRBJ2-2; a possible D gene is TRBD1 (6 bases). V lost 6 bases to trimming and J lost 7 bases, with 12 bases between them. The CDR3 totals 13 residues. CDR1 is SGHTA and CDR2 is FQGNSA in the germline V gene. CDR3 bases: TGTGCCAGCAGTTCACAGGGTTTCGGGGAGCTGTTTTTT. Its protein product is CASSSQGFGELFF.

In its sample, this clonotype was seen a few times. The chain joins TRBV9 to TRBJ2-2, with D unclear. The CDR3 has 14 amino acids. The V end was cut by 4 bases, the J end by 5 bases, with 12 bases between. The germline gives CDR1 SGDLS, CDR2 YYNGEE. The CDR3 nucleotides read TGTGCCAGCAGCCTCAGTAGGGAAACCGGGGAGCTGTTTTTT. Translation: CASSLSRETGELFF.

The rearrangement links TRBV14 to TRBJ2-7; a weak D match, TRBD1 (6 bases). V was cut by 5 bases and J by 1 base, with 12 bases left in between. This CDR3 contains 14 residues. Germline V gene sequence: CDR1 SGHDN, CDR2 FVKESK. The CDR3 coding sequence is TGTGCCAGCAGCAACGCGGACAGTTCCTACGAGCAGTACGTC. Translated, it gives CASSNADSSYEQYV.

This chain connects TRBV29-1 to TRBJ1-2; D is undetermined. There are 14 residues in the CDR3. The V end lost 0 bases, the J end lost 8 bases, and 16 bases lay between the germline ends. Germline CDR1 reads SQVTM; CDR2 reads ANQGSEA. CDR3 sequence (DNA): TGCAGCGTTGAAGATACAAGTCTAGGGTGGGGCTACACCTTC. This sequence encodes CSVEDTSLGWGYTF.

The chain employs TRBV7-9 and TRBJ1-2, with D uncertain. V lost 0 bases and J 8 bases, leaving 13 bases between the germline ends. The CDR3 length is 14 residues. Germline CDR1 and CDR2: SEHNR and FQNEAQ (reference sequence). The CDR3 reads CASSLALRPDGYTF. CDR3 nucleotide sequence: TGTGCCAGCAGCTTAGCGCTACGACCCGACGGCTACACCTTC.

In its sample, this clonotype was seen a few times. The chain combines TRBV16 with TRBJ1-5, with a tentative D call TRBD1 (5 bases). CDR3 size: 15 residues. The V end lost 2 bases, the J end lost 7 bases, and 15 bases lay between the germline ends. Germline V gene lookup returns CDR1 KGHSY and CDR2 FQNENV. In DNA, the CDR3 is TGTGCCAGCAGCCAAGGGGCCGGGGGTGGACAGCCCCAGCATTTT. Protein product: CASSQGAGGGQPQHF.

This clonotype has a handful of counts. The V call is TRBV4-1, the J call TRBJ2-5; 10 bases map to TRBD1. Per germline, CDR1 MGHRA and CDR2 YSYEKL. Trimming cost V 3 bases and J 5 bases; bases outside gene matches: 6. This CDR3 spans 15 amino acids. The CDR3 here is CASSQTTGGLETQYF. In DNA form, the CDR3 reads TGCGCCAGCAGCCAGACGACAGGGGGCCTGGAGACCCAGTACTTC.

This clonotype occurred a few times. The V call is TRBV12-3 or TRBV12-4, the J call TRBJ2-3; 8 bases align to TRBD2. The CDR3 runs 16 residues. The V segment lost 3 bases and the J segment 3 bases; nucleotides outside the gene matches: 8. The CDR3 region is CASSFTSGELTDTQYF. CDR3 nucleotides: TGTGCCAGCAGTTTCACTAGCGGCGAATTAACAGATACGCAGTATTTT.

This clonotype was recorded a few times. V and J are TRBV4-1 and TRBJ2-2, with TRBD1 matching 9 bases. CDR3 length: 16 residues. Trimming at V came to 1 base and at J to 6 bases, leaving 6 bases not matched to a gene. Germline V gives CDR1 MGHRA, CDR2 YSYEKL. Written as DNA, the CDR3 is TGCGCCAGCAGCCAAGGGACAGGGGACAGGGCCGGGGAGCTGTTTTTT. The encoded protein is CASSQGTGDRAGELFF.

Only a few counts were recorded for this clonotype. J is TRBJ1-5 and V is TRBV29-1, with a possible D match to TRBD1 (6 bases). This CDR3 has 16 amino acids. Germline CDR1 is SQVTM and CDR2 is ANQGSEA. Trimming took off 7 bases at V and 0 bases at J, with 19 bases between the two ends. The CDR3 is CSETREGGDSNQPQHF. The CDR3 DNA sequence: TGCAGCGAAACAAGGGAAGGGGGTGATAGCAATCAGCCCCAGCATTTT. The variable domain in full, completed from reference TRBV29-1 and TRBJ1-5, reads SAVISQKPSRDICQRGTSLTIQCQVDSQVTMMFWYRQQPGQSLTLIATANQGSEATYESGFVIDKFPISRPNLTFSTLTVSNMSPEDSSIYLCSETREGGDSNQPQHFGDGTRLSIL.

This clonotype showed up just a few times. V gene TRBV29-1 combines with J gene TRBJ2-1; D gene unclear. This CDR3 spans 14 amino acids. Germline V lookup: CDR1 SQVTM, CDR2 ANQGSEA. Trimming removed 3 bases at V and 7 bases at J, with 16 bases between. Written as DNA, the CDR3 is TGCAGCGTTGATGGTGGGTCAGCGTTTAATGAGCAGTTCTTC. Translated: CSVDGGSAFNEQFF.

CDR3 protein: CASSPLTGGLGETQYF. CDR3 bases: TGTGCCAGCAGCCCCTTGACAGGGGGCTTGGGAGAGACCCAGTACTTC. This chain joins TRBV13 and TRBJ2-5, with 10 bases fitting TRBD1. Germline values: CDR1 PRHDT, CDR2 FYEKMQ (reference sequence). CDR3 length equals 16 residues. After removal of 5 bases from V and 4 bases from J, the junction contained 10 bases not matched to a gene.